This is a list of T cell receptor beta chains from one sample in a study of T cell responses to AZD1222 COVID-19 vaccine. The method was immunoSEQ multiplex PCR; TCRdb's version includes in-frame clones alone and lacks a portion of them. The top ten hold about 1.6% of the sample, which has 100,000 to 150,000 clones, 89% seen once. The sample was peripheral blood, taken on day 0 of AZD1222 vaccination. The receptor source for this set is an adult in good health. The CDR3 runs from the conserved cysteine through the conserved F or W. Fields, in order: V gene, clone size, D gene, J gene, CDR3 length, CDR3 protein, CDR3 DNA. The D gene is left open where the match is weak. Only some rows state a clone size, as once, few, many or a class for expanded clones.

>TRBV28|.|TRBD2|TRBJ2-7|17
CASSFGGASGRPNEQYF
TGTGCCAGCAGTTTCGGGGGGGCTAGCGGGAGGCCCAACGAGCAGTACTTC
>TRBV11-3|few|.|TRBJ2-7|13
CASTPPGSGEQYF
TGTGCCAGCACCCCCCCAGGGTCGGGGGAGCAGTACTTC
>TRBV29-1|.|.|TRBJ2-7|12
CSAQDSYYEQYF
TGCAGCGCACAGGACAGCTACTACGAGCAGTACTTC
>TRBV18|.|.|TRBJ2-3|16
CASSPLRGAGTDTQYF
TGTGCCAGCTCACCACTAAGGGGCGCAGGGACAGATACGCAGTATTTT
>TRBV6-4|.|TRBD1|TRBJ2-2|15
CASSFRQGLTGELFF
TGTGCCAGCAGTTTCCGACAGGGGCTCACCGGGGAGCTGTTTTTT
>TRBV6-5|.|.|TRBJ1-2|14
CASSYGTWNYGYTF
TGTGCCAGCAGTTACGGTACATGGAACTATGGCTACACCTTC
>TRBV6-1|.|TRBD2|TRBJ2-5|15
CASSEAPGLAETQYF
TGTGCCAGCAGTGAAGCTCCGGGACTAGCGGAGACCCAGTACTTC
>TRBV19|.|.|TRBJ2-2|15
CASSLTGANTGELFF
TGTGCCAGTAGTTTGACAGGAGCGAACACCGGGGAGCTGTTTTTT
>TRBV10-2|.|TRBD1|TRBJ1-5|20
CASSEVPRDRAGVGNQPQHF
TGCGCCAGCAGTGAAGTCCCGCGGGACAGGGCGGGAGTGGGCAATCAGCCCCAGCATTTT
>TRBV24-1|.|.|TRBJ2-3|16
CATSDPQGPSTDTQYF
TGTGCCACCAGTGATCCTCAGGGACCTAGCACAGATACGCAGTATTTT
>TRBV5-5|.|.|TRBJ1-4|15
CASSLRRGAVEKLFF
TGTGCCAGCAGCTTGAGAAGGGGCGCCGTTGAAAAACTGTTTTTT
>TRBV5-6|few|TRBD1|TRBJ1-1|14
CASSSGQGAAEAFF
TGTGCCAGCAGCTCCGGACAGGGGGCCGCTGAAGCTTTCTTT
>TRBV5-4|.|.|TRBJ2-1|15
CASSLGEGSYDEQFF
TGTGCCAGCAGCTTGGGCGAGGGGTCGTATGATGAGCAGTTCTTC
>TRBV11-2|.|.|TRBJ1-4|14
CASSLQGMVEKLFF
TGTGCCAGCAGCTTACAGGGCATGGTTGAAAAACTGTTTTTT
>TRBV11-2|.|.|TRBJ2-3|17
CASSLYRGESVTDTQYF
TGTGCCAGCAGCTTATATCGGGGAGAGAGCGTCACAGATACGCAGTATTTT
>TRBV19|once|TRBD2|TRBJ2-1|18
CASSITLAGSLSYNEQFF
TGTGCCAGTAGTATTACACTAGCGGGATCCCTCTCCTACAATGAGCAGTTCTTC
>TRBV28|once|.|TRBJ1-6|14
CASRPQVSRAPLHF
TGTGCCAGCAGGCCTCAGGTCTCACGGGCACCCCTCCACTTT
>TRBV28|.|.|TRBJ1-2|12
CASSERVHGYTF
TGTGCCAGCAGCGAGAGGGTCCATGGCTACACCTTC
>TRBV28|.|.|TRBJ1-5|15
CASSLSRETNQPQHF
TGTGCCAGCAGTTTGAGCAGAGAAACAAATCAGCCCCAGCATTTT
>TRBV7-2|.|.|TRBJ1-1|12
CAITTQNTEAFF
TGTGCCATCACGACTCAGAACACTGAAGCTTTCTTT
>TRBV5-6|few|.|TRBJ1-3|11
CASEGYSTIYF
TGTGCCAGCGAAGGGTACTCGACCATATATTTT
>TRBV27|.|.|TRBJ1-3|11
CASGGSGTIYF
TGTGCCAGCGGGGGGTCGGGCACCATATATTTT